The rows below give T cell receptor beta chains drawn from one sample of a study of response to subunit inactivated influenza vaccine. Each CDR3 protein is one row after TCRdb ran MiXCR on the RT-PCR reads. The top ten clones hold roughly 10% of a sample with a few hundred thousand distinct CDR3 sequences, around a fifth of them seen once. The sample in question was PBMCs from blood, obtained roughly 20 months after vaccination. The receptors were sampled from a man aged 45 to 75 who received an inactivated influenza vaccine. CDR3s include the opening cysteine and the closing phenylalanine or tryptophan. Fields, in order: D gene, V gene, J gene, clone size, CDR3 DNA, CDR3 protein. A D gene is named only where the DNA matches it firmly. Clone size is given for some rows only: seen once, a few or many times, or a class if the clone is expanded.

D: .
V: TRBV12-3/TRBV12-4
J: TRBJ1-5
size: few
DNA: TGTGCCAGCAGTTTAGCTCGACAGCCCCAGCATTTT
CDR3: CASSLARQPQHF

D: TRBD1
V: TRBV10-3
J: TRBJ1-2
size: .
DNA: TGTGCCACCCGGGACAGGGCGCCCTATGGCTACACCTTC
CDR3: CATRDRAPYGYTF

D: .
V: TRBV7-9
J: TRBJ1-3
size: few
DNA: TGTGCCAGCAGCTTATCCATGGGAAACACCATATATTTT
CDR3: CASSLSMGNTIYF

D: .
V: TRBV3-1
J: TRBJ2-7
size: .
DNA: TGTGCCAGCAGCGCCGTGGGCGGCTACGAGCAGTACTTC
CDR3: CASSAVGGYEQYF

D: TRBD1
V: TRBV7-2
J: TRBJ2-2
size: few
DNA: TGTGCCAGCAGCTCCGGAAACAGGGGGAGTAAAACCGGGGAGCTGTTTTTT
CDR3: CASSSGNRGSKTGELFF

D: TRBD2
V: TRBV5-6
J: TRBJ2-7
size: .
DNA: TGTGCCAGCGGTAGCGGGAGAAGCGAGCAGTACTTC
CDR3: CASGSGRSEQYF

D: TRBD1
V: TRBV28
J: TRBJ1-1
size: few
DNA: TGTGCCAGCAGTGTTAACAGGGGGGACAACACTGAAGCTTTCTTT
CDR3: CASSVNRGDNTEAFF

D: .
V: TRBV28
J: TRBJ1-2
size: .
DNA: TGTGCCAGCAGGCAGGACAGCCAGTGGGGCTACACCTTC
CDR3: CASRQDSQWGYTF

D: .
V: TRBV12-3/TRBV12-4
J: TRBJ1-2
size: few
DNA: TGTGCCAGCAGAGGGGTCAGGGGTGATGGCTACACCTTC
CDR3: CASRGVRGDGYTF

D: .
V: TRBV5-8
J: TRBJ1-2
size: .
DNA: TGTGCCAGCAGCCTACGGACGGGCTATGGCTACACCTTC
CDR3: CASSLRTGYGYTF

D: .
V: TRBV4-1
J: TRBJ1-5
size: many
DNA: TGCGCCAGCAGCCAAGTCCAGGCGAATCAGCCCCAGCATTTT
CDR3: CASSQVQANQPQHF

D: TRBD1
V: TRBV5-1
J: TRBJ1-1
size: few
DNA: TGCGCCAGCAGTCCTGGGGACAGGGATAACACTGAAGCTTTCTTT
CDR3: CASSPGDRDNTEAFF

D: .
V: TRBV15
J: TRBJ1-1
size: few
DNA: TGTGCCACCAGCAGAGGACCAGACACTGAAGCTTTCTTT
CDR3: CATSRGPDTEAFF

D: .
V: TRBV5-1
J: TRBJ1-4
size: .
DNA: TGCGCCAGCAGCTATGGACCTACCCGAATTAATGAAAAACTGTTTTTT
CDR3: CASSYGPTRINEKLFF

D: .
V: TRBV11-2
J: TRBJ1-2
size: few
DNA: TGTGCCAGCAGCTCTCCAGGGAACTATGGCTACACCTTC
CDR3: CASSSPGNYGYTF

D: .
V: TRBV5-1
J: TRBJ2-1
size: .
DNA: TGCGCCAGCAGCCCGGTTGGGGGGATGGATGAGCAGTTCTTC
CDR3: CASSPVGGMDEQFF